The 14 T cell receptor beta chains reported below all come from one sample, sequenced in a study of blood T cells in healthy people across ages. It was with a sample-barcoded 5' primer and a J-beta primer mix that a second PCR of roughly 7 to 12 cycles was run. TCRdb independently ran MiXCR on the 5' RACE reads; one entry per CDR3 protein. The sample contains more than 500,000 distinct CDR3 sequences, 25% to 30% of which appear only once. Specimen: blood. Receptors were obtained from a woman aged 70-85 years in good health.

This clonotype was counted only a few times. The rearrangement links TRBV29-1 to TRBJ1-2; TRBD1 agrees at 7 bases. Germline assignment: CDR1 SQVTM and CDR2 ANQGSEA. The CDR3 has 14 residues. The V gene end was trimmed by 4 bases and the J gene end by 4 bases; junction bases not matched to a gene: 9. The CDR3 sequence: CSVGVPGQRYGYTF. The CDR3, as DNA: TGCAGCGTTGGGGTACCGGGACAGCGCTATGGCTACACCTTC.

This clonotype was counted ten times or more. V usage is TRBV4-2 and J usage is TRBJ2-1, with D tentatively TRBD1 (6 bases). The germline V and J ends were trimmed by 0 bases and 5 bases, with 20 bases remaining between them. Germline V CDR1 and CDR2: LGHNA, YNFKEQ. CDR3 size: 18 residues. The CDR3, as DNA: TGTGCCAGCAGCCAAGATGGGGTTTCTAGGACAGCAAACAATGAGCAGTTCTTC. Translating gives CASSQDGVSRTANNEQFF.

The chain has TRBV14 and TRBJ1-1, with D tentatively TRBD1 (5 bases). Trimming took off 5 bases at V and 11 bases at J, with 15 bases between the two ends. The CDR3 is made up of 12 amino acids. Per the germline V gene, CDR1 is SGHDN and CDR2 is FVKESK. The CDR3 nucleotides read TGTGCCAGCAGCTCCAAAACAGGCGGTGCTTTCTTT. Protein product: CASSSKTGGAFF.

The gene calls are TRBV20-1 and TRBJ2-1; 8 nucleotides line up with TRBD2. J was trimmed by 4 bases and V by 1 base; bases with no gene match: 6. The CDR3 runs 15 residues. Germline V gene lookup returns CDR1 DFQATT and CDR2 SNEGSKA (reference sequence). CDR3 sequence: CSARASSGSYNEQFF. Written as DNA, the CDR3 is TGCAGTGCTAGAGCCTCCAGCGGGAGTTACAATGAGCAGTTCTTC.

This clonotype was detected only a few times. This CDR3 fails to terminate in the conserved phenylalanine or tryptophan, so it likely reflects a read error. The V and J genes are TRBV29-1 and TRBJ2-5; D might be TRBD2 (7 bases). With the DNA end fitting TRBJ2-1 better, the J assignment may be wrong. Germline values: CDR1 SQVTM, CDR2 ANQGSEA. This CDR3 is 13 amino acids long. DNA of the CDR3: TGCAGCGTTGACGGGGGGCCCTACGATGAGCAGTTCCTC. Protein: CSVDGGPYDEQFL.

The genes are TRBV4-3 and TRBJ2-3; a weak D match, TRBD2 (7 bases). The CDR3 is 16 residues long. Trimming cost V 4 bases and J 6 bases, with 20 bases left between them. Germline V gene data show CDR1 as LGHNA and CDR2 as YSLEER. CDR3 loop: CASSLGGQGRIDTQYF. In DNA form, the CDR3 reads TGCGCCAGCAGCCTGGGGGGGCAGGGGAGGATTGATACGCAGTATTTT.

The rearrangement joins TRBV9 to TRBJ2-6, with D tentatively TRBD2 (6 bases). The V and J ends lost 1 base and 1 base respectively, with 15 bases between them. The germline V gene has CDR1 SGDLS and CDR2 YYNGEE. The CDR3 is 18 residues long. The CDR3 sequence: CASSVSGGANSGANVLTF. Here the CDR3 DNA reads TGTGCCAGCAGCGTATCGGGCGGGGCGAATTCTGGGGCCAACGTCCTGACTTTC.

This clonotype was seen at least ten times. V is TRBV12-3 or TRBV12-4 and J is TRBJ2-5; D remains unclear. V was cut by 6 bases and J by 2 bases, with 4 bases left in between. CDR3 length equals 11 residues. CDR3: CASSRQETQYF. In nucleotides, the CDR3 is TGTGCCAGCAGCCGACAAGAGACCCAGTACTTC.

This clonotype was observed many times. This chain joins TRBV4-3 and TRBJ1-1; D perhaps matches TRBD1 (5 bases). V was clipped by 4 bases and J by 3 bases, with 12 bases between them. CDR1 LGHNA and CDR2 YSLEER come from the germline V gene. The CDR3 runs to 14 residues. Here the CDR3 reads CASSLDSGDTEAFF. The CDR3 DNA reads TGCGCCAGCAGCCTTGACAGTGGGGACACTGAAGCTTTCTTT.

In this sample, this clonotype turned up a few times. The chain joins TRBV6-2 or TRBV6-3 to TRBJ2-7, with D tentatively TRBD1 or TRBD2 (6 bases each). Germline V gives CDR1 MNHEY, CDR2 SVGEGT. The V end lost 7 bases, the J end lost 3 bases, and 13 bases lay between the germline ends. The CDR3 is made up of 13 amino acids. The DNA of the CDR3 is TGTGCCAGCAACCGGGGGCGCTTCTACGAGCAGTACTTC. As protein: CASNRGRFYEQYF.

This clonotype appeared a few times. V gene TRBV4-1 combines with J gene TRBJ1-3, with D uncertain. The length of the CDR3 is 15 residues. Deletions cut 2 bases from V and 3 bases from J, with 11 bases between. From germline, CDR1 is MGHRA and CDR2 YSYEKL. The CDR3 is CASSQSPVSGNTIYF. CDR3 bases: TGCGCCAGCAGCCAATCCCCAGTGAGTGGAAACACCATATATTTT.

CDR3 bases: TGCAGTGCTGCCTACAGGGTAGGCGGGGAGCTGTTTTTT. This codes for CSAAYRVGGELFF. The chain has TRBV20-1 and TRBJ2-2; maybe TRBD1 (6 bases). V was pared by 5 bases and J by 7 bases, with 14 bases between. Per the germline V gene, CDR1 is DFQATT and CDR2 is SNEGSKA (reference sequence). The CDR3 totals 13 residues.

CDR3 region: CASTPVQGGSYEQYF. In DNA form, the CDR3 reads TGTGCCAGCACCCCGGTTCAGGGTGGTTCCTACGAGCAGTACTTC. The V and J genes are TRBV5-5 and TRBJ2-7, with a possible D match to TRBD1 (5 bases). The germline V and J ends were trimmed by 6 bases and 1 base, with 17 bases remaining between them. Germline V CDR1 and CDR2: SGHKS, YYEKEE (reference sequence). The CDR3 is 15 amino acids. Using reference TRBV5-5 and TRBJ2-7 for the parts outside the CDR3, the full variable domain is DAGVTQSPTHLIKTRGQQVTLRCSPISGHKSVSWYQQVLGQGPQFIFQYYEKEERGRGNFPDRFSARQFPNYSSELNVNALLLGDSALYLCASTPVQGGSYEQYFGPGTRLTVT.

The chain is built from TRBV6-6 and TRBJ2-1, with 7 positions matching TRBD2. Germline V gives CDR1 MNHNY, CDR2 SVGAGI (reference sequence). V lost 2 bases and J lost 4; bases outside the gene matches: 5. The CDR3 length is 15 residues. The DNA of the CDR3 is TGTGCCAGCAGTTACGGGGGGGGAAAATACAATGAGCAGTTCTTC. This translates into CASSYGGGKYNEQFF.